Listed below are T cell receptor beta chains from one sample, sequenced in a study of patients and donors after allogeneic stem cell transplantation. TCRdb called the RT-PCR reads again in MiXCR, with one record for every CDR3 protein. The data show about 200,000 distinct CDR3 sequences, with 40% to 45% seen just once and less than 40% held by the top ten. The sequenced sample consisted of blood, either unsorted or a sorted T cell fraction (not recorded which). These receptors were taken from a human donor who was either an allogeneic HSCT recipient or a stem cell or donor lymphocyte infusion donor (not recorded which). It is not recorded whose cells these are; they may come from a transplant donor. Each CDR3 is given with its conserved first and last residue. D genes are given only for firm matches. Size is stated for part of the rows, as once, few or many counts, or as a class when the clone is expanded.

NA	TRBV12-3/TRBV12-4	15	TRBJ1-5	NA	TGTGCCAGCAGTTTTTCGGATATTAGCAATCAGCCCCAGCATTTT	CASSFSDISNQPQHF
TRBD1	TRBV27	15	TRBJ2-7	few	TGTGCCACCTCCCCATGGGACAGGTCAGTAGTGGAGCAGTACTTC	CATSPWDRSVVEQYF
NA	TRBV5-6	13	TRBJ2-1	NA	TGTGCCAGCAGCACCGATGAGCGTTATGAGCAGTTCTTC	CASSTDERYEQFF
NA	TRBV9	14	TRBJ2-7	once	TGTGCCAGCAGCGAGGGCGGCGGGCACTACGAGCAGTACTTC	CASSEGGGHYEQYF
NA	TRBV3-1	17	TRBJ1-2	NA	TGTGCCAGCAGCCAAGATCCCAGGGAAAAAGCTAACTATGGCTACACCTTC	CASSQDPREKANYGYTF
NA	TRBV6-5	15	TRBJ1-1	NA	TGTGCCAGCAGATTACTTCCTGGGAGGGCGACTGAAGCTTTCTTT	CASRLLPGRATEAFF
NA	TRBV3-1	11	TRBJ1-1	NA	TGTGCCAGCCTACAGGGTAGAGTGACTTTCTTT	CASLQGRVTFF
NA	TRBV28	14	TRBJ1-4	few	TGTGCCAGCAATCAGGGCAGGGAGGTTGAAAAACTGTTTTTT	CASNQGREVEKLFF
TRBD1	TRBV6-1	14	TRBJ2-1	once	TGTGCCAGCAGTCCCCTGACAGGGTTCAATGAGCAGTTCTTC	CASSPLTGFNEQFF
NA	TRBV7-9	17	TRBJ1-6	NA	TGTGCCAGCAGCCCCCAAAGGGGGGGTAATTATAATTCACCCCTCCACTTT	CASSPQRGGNYNSPLHF
TRBD2	TRBV28	20	TRBJ2-1	NA	TGTGCCAGCAGGTCCCCGCGGCCTAGCGGGAGGGCTATCTCCTACAATGAGCAGTTCTTC	CASRSPRPSGRAISYNEQFF
NA	TRBV20-1	13	TRBJ1-1	NA	TGCAGTGCTCCCGGACCCCAAAACACTGAAGCTTTCTTT	CSAPGPQNTEAFF
NA	TRBV6-5	12	TRBJ2-1	NA	TGTGCCAGCAGGCGGTCCTACAATGAGCAGTTCTTC	CASRRSYNEQFF
NA	TRBV7-3	18	TRBJ2-1	few	TGTGCCAGCAGCTTAACCTTTTCTGGGGCCGACTTCTACAATGAGCAGTTCTTC	CASSLTFSGADFYNEQFF
TRBD1	TRBV4-3	14	TRBJ1-5	few	TGCGCCAGCAGCCAAAGACAGGGGAATCAGCCCCAGCATTTT	CASSQRQGNQPQHF
NA	TRBV5-1	14	TRBJ2-7	NA	TGCGCCAGCAGCTTAGGAGGAGGGTCCTACGAGCAGTACTTC	CASSLGGGSYEQYF
NA	TRBV7-2	17	TRBJ2-1	NA	TGTGCCAGCAGCCCTCGGTGGGACTGGCGGGGCTACAATGAGCAGTTCTTC	CASSPRWDWRGYNEQFF
NA	TRBV12-3/TRBV12-4	13	TRBJ2-1	NA	TGTGCCACCTCGAACCCGGATTACAATGAGCAGTTCTTC	CATSNPDYNEQFF
TRBD2	TRBV5-1	19	TRBJ2-3	few	TGCGCCAGCAGCTTGTATCGTGATAGCGGGAGAACGGGCACAGATACGCAGTATTTT	CASSLYRDSGRTGTDTQYF
NA	TRBV6-5	16	TRBJ2-5	NA	TGTGCCAGCAGCATGACCCTCGGGTGGGAGAGGGAGACCCAGTACTTC	CASSMTLGWERETQYF
NA	TRBV9	17	TRBJ1-5	few	TGTGCCAGCAGCGCACGGGACGGATCATATAGCAATCAGCCCCAGCATTTT	CASSARDGSYSNQPQHF
NA	TRBV6-5	16	TRBJ2-3	NA	TGTGCCAGCAGACCCTTCCAGGGGAAGTTCACAGATACGCAGTATTTT	CASRPFQGKFTDTQYF
NA	TRBV29-1	13	TRBJ2-3	NA	TGCAGCGACAGGACGGTCCTCACAGATACGCAGTATTTT	CSDRTVLTDTQYF
TRBD1	TRBV4-3	16	TRBJ2-2	NA	TGCGCCAGCAGCTATATGACAGGGGCGAACACCGGGGAGCTGTTTTTT	CASSYMTGANTGELFF
NA	TRBV4-1	15	TRBJ2-5	NA	TGCGCCAGCAGCCAACCATGGTGGTCACAAGAGACCCAGTACTTC	CASSQPWWSQETQYF
NA	TRBV27	13	TRBJ1-5	few	TGTGCCAGCAGGGGCAGGGTGAATCAGCCCCAGCATTTT	CASRGRVNQPQHF
NA	TRBV12-3/TRBV12-4	14	TRBJ1-2	few	TGTGCCAGCAGTCCCAGCTATACAGGGTTAGGCTACACCTTC	CASSPSYTGLGYTF
NA	TRBV20-1	13	TRBJ1-5	NA	TGCAGTGCTGGAACCGGGTACAATCAGCCCCAGCATTTT	CSAGTGYNQPQHF
TRBD1	TRBV6-6	17	TRBJ2-7	NA	TGTGCCAGCAGTTACCGGGGGCGGACAGGGATCATCTACGAGCAGTACTTC	CASSYRGRTGIIYEQYF
NA	TRBV4-1	14	TRBJ1-3	NA	TGCGCCAGCAGCGGTGAGGGCTCTGGAAACACCATATATTTT	CASSGEGSGNTIYF
NA	TRBV12-3/TRBV12-4	14	TRBJ1-5	few	TGTGCCAGCAAAGTCGCAGGGAGCAATCAGCCCCAGCATTTT	CASKVAGSNQPQHF
NA	TRBV18	13	TRBJ1-1	few	TGTGCCAGCTCGCAGCCCAGGAGCACTGAAGCTTTCTTT	CASSQPRSTEAFF
TRBD2	TRBV5-1	15	TRBJ2-5	few	TGCGCCAGCAGCTTGTTTAGCGGGACGCAAGAGACCCAGTACTTC	CASSLFSGTQETQYF
NA	TRBV4-2	15	TRBJ1-1	NA	TGTGCCAGCAGCCAAGATCCTCAGAGGAACACTGAAGCTTTCTTT	CASSQDPQRNTEAFF
NA	TRBV20-1	14	TRBJ2-7	few	TGCAGTGCTAGAGACGATTCTCTACCAGGCGAGCAGTACTTC	CSARDDSLPGEQYF
NA	TRBV19	14	TRBJ2-1	few	TGTGCCAGTAAAATTGGGGGGAGTAACAATGAGCAGTTCTTC	CASKIGGSNNEQFF